What follows are 25 T cell receptor beta chains derived from one specimen sequenced in a study of monozygotic twins with inflammatory bowel disease. TCRdb reprocessed the 5' RACE reads, keeping one entry per CDR3 protein, no DNA. In total, the table holds about 210,000 distinct CDR3 sequences. Sequencing input: blood. Source of these receptors: a human donor with ulcerative colitis or Crohn's disease, or a healthy co-twin of an affected twin (not recorded which).

J is TRBJ2-2 and V is TRBV7-2. CDR3 length equals 15 residues. Germline CDR1 and CDR2: SGHTA and FQGNSA. CDR3 sequence: CASSLNRQNTGELFF.

This chain connects TRBV20-1 to TRBJ1-5. The CDR3 totals 14 residues. CDR1 DFQATT and CDR2 SNEGSKA come from the germline V gene (reference sequence). CDR3 loop: CSASPRVGNQPQHF.

CDR3 loop: CASSPYGQVGTKNIQYF. The chain combines TRBV12-3 or TRBV12-4 with TRBJ2-4; the TRBD1 assignment by TCRdb is unverifiable without DNA. The CDR3 has 17 amino acids.

V is TRBV5-1 and J is TRBJ2-3. Looked up from germline, CDR1 is SGHRS and CDR2 is YFSETQ. The CDR3 spans 15 residues. CDR3 sequence reads: CASSLEQMDTDTQYF.

The chain combines TRBV20-1 with TRBJ1-1; TCRdb gives TRBD1 as the D gene, but with no DNA this cannot be confirmed. CDR1 is DFQATT, CDR2 SNEGSKA, per germline (reference sequence). The CDR3 is made up of 15 amino acids. The CDR3 region is CSARPGQGTEPEAFF.

The chain carries TRBV5-1 and TRBJ1-2. The germline gives CDR1 SGHRS, CDR2 YFSETQ. There are 12 residues in the CDR3. This chain's CDR3 is CASSFSGHGYTF.

The gene calls are TRBV6-2 or TRBV6-3 and TRBJ1-5. Germline loops: CDR1 MNHEY, CDR2 SVGEGT. The CDR3 consists of 14 residues. The CDR3 spells CASSDLQGIQPQHF.

This rearrangement joins TRBV18 to TRBJ2-1; the TCRdb D gene call, TRBD2, has no DNA to confirm it. The germline CDR1 and CDR2 sequences are KGHSH and LQKENI. The CDR3 runs 11 residues. CDR3 loop: CASSRGDEQFF. Supplemented by reference TRBV18 and TRBJ2-1, the full variable domain reads NAGVMQNPRHLVRRRGQEARLRCSPMKGHSHVYWYRQLPEEGLKFMVYLQKENIIDESGMPKERFSAEFPKEGPSILRIQQVVRGDSAAYFCASSRGDEQFFGPGTRLTVL.

The CDR3 region is CASSASTGWFYEQYF. This sequence joins TRBV5-1 and TRBJ2-7; absent DNA, TCRdb's TRBD1 call cannot be checked. Germline lookup yields CDR1 SGHRS and CDR2 YFSETQ. There are 15 residues in the CDR3.

The chain is built from TRBV5-6 and TRBJ2-7; lacking DNA, the TRBD2 call made by TCRdb goes unchecked. Germline V gives CDR1 SGHDT, CDR2 YYEEEE. The CDR3 sequence is 17 residues long. CDR3 loop: CASSFGPSGASSYEQYF.

The chain is built from TRBV6-6 and TRBJ2-7; the D gene TCRdb calls, TRBD1, cannot be checked with no DNA. Germline-derived CDR1 and CDR2 are MNHNY and SVGAGI (reference sequence). The CDR3 contains 14 residues. CDR3: CASRKPGAFLEQYF.

V is TRBV12-3 or TRBV12-4 and J is TRBJ2-4; there is no DNA to check the TCRdb D call of TRBD1. The CDR3 has 12 amino acids. This CDR3 reads CASTSGGNIQYF.

The rearrangement links TRBV29-1 to TRBJ1-1; there is no DNA to check the TCRdb D call of TRBD1. The CDR3 totals 13 residues. Germline CDR1 reads SQVTM; CDR2 reads ANQGSEA. The CDR3 sequence: CSVVKGQNTEAFF.

The rearrangement uses TRBV2 and TRBJ2-1. This CDR3 contains 17 residues. Germline V lookup: CDR1 SNHLY, CDR2 FYNNEI. CDR3 region: CASLRAARSVGDNEQFF.

This chain joins TRBV9 and TRBJ2-5; the D call of TRBD1 rests on TCRdb alone, since no DNA is present to check it. The CDR3 runs to 15 residues. Germline lookup yields CDR1 SGDLS and CDR2 YYNGEE. CDR3 amino acids: CASSTRGDRKETQYF.

The gene calls are TRBV5-1 and TRBJ1-6. This CDR3 has 14 residues. CDR1 and CDR2 from the germline V gene are SGHRS and YFSETQ. The CDR3 region is CASSVGPLDSPLHF.

This chain uses TRBV29-1 with TRBJ1-4. Germline V gene lookup returns CDR1 SQVTM and CDR2 ANQGSEA. The CDR3 is made up of 11 amino acids. CDR3 sequence reads: CSVGRGEKLFF.

This chain connects TRBV20-1 to TRBJ1-6. There are 13 residues in the CDR3. CDR1 and CDR2 (germline): DFQATT, SNEGSKA (reference sequence). The CDR3 sequence is CSASGQEGSPLHF.

V is TRBV5-1 and J is TRBJ2-1; as DNA is missing, the TRBD1 call by TCRdb cannot be tested. Germline loops: CDR1 SGHRS, CDR2 YFSETQ. CDR3 length equals 14 residues. The CDR3 reads CASSLAGTLDEQFF.

CDR3 loop: CASSTLRDSGTGELFF. The V call is TRBV19, the J call TRBJ2-2; the TRBD1 assignment by TCRdb is unverifiable without DNA. This CDR3 contains 16 residues. Germline-derived CDR1 and CDR2 are LNHDA and SQIVND (reference sequence).

V gene TRBV20-1 combines with J gene TRBJ2-7; there is no DNA to check the TCRdb D call of TRBD1. This CDR3 spans 13 amino acids. The V gene's germline CDR1 is DFQATT and CDR2 SNEGSKA (reference sequence). The CDR3 sequence: CSVPGQGAYEQYF.

J is TRBJ1-2 and V is TRBV19; there is no DNA to check the TCRdb D call of TRBD1. Germline V CDR1 and CDR2: LNHDA, SQIVND (reference sequence). The CDR3 consists of 14 residues. CDR3 region: CASSPGDRYYGYTF.

The J gene is TRBJ2-1, the V gene TRBV9; TCRdb returns TRBD1, unconfirmable since there is no DNA. Germline V CDR1 and CDR2: SGDLS, YYNGEE. This CDR3 is built from 15 residues. CDR3 residues: CASRPGGAGYNEQFF.

This rearrangement joins TRBV5-1 to TRBJ2-3; TCRdb lists TRBD2, though no DNA is available to test this call. Germline CDR1 SGHRS, CDR2 YFSETQ. This CDR3 contains 18 residues. This CDR3 reads CASSFGRKGWRATDTQYF.

This rearrangement joins TRBV18 to TRBJ2-1. The CDR3 runs to 19 residues. Germline CDR1 and CDR2: KGHSH and LQKENI. The CDR3 region is CASSPPGGSGTPRYNEQFF.